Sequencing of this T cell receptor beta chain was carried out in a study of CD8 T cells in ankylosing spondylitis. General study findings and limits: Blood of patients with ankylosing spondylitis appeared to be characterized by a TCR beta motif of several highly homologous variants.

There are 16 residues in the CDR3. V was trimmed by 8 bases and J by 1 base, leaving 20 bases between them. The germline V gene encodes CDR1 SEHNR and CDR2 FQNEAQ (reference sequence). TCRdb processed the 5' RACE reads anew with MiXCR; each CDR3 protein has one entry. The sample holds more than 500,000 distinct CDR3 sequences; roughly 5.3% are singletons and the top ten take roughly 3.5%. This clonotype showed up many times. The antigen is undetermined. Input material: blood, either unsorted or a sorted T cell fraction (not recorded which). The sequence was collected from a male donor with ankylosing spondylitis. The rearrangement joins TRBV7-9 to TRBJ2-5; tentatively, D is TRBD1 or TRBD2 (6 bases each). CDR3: CASLSLFGGPQETQYF. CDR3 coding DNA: TGTGCCAGCCTTAGCCTTTTCGGGGGCCCCCAAGAGACCCAGTACTTC.